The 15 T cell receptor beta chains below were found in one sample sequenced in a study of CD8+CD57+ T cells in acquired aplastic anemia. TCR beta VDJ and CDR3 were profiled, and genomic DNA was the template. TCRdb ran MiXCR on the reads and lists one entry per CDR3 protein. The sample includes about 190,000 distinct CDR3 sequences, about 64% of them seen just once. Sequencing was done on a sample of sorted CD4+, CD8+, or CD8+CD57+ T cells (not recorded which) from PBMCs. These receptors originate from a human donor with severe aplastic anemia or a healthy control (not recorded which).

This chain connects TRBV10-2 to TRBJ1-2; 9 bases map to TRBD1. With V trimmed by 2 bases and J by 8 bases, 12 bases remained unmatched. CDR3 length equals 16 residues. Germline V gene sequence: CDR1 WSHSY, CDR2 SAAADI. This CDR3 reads CASSERGTGRIGGYTF. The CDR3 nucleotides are TGCGCCAGCAGTGAGCGGGGGACAGGGAGGATAGGCGGCTACACCTTC.

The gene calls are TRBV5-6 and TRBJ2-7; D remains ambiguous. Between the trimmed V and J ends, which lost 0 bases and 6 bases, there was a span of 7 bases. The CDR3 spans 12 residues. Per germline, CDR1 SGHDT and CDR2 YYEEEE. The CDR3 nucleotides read TGTGCCAGCAGCTTGGCAGGCCCCGAGCAGTACTTC. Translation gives CASSLAGPEQYF.

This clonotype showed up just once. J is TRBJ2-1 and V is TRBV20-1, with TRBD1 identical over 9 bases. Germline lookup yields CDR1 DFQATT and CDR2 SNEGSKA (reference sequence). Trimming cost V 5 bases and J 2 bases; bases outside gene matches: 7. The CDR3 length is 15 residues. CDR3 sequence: CSAQPRDRAYNEQFF. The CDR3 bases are TGCAGTGCTCAACCGCGGGACAGGGCCTACAATGAGCAGTTCTTC.

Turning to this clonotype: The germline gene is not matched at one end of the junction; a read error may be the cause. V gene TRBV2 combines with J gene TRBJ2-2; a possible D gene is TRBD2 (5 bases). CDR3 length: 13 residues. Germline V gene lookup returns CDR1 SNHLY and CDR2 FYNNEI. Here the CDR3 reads CASRGWNTGELFF. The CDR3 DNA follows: TGTGCCAGCAGAGGGTGGAACACCGGGGAGCTGTTTTTC.

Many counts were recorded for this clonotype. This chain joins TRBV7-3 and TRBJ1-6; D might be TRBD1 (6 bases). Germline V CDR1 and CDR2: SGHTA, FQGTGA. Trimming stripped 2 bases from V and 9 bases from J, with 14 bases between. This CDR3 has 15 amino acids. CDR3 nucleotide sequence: TGTGCCAGCAGCTTAGGAACAGGGTCAATTTCACCCCTCCACTTT. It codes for CASSLGTGSISPLHF.

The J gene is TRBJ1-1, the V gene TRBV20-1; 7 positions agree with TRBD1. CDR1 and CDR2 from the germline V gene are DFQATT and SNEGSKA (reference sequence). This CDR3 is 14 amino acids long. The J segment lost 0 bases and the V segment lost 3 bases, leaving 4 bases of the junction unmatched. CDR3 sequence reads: CSASPTGMNTEAFF. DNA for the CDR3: TGCAGTGCTAGCCCGACAGGGATGAACACTGAAGCTTTCTTT.

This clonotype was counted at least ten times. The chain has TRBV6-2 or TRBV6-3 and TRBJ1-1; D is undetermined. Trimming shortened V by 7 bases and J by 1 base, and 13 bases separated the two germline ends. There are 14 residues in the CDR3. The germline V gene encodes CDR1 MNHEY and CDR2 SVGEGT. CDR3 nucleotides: TGTGCCAGCACCACACCATATGGGAACACTGAAGCTTTCTTT. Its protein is CASTTPYGNTEAFF.

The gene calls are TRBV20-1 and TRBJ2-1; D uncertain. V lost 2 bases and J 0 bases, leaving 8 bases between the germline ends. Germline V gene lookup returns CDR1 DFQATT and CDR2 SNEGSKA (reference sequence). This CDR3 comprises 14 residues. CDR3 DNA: TGCAGTGCTAGAATGCAGGTCTCCTACAATGAGCAGTTCTTC. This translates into CSARMQVSYNEQFF.

This CDR3 is CSVEGGSADTQYF. CDR3 nucleotides: TGCAGCGTTGAAGGTGGCAGCGCAGATACGCAGTATTTT. The gene calls are TRBV29-1 and TRBJ2-3; D ambiguous. The V end was cut by 1 base, the J end by 4 bases, with 9 bases between. CDR1 and CDR2 (germline): SQVTM, ANQGSEA. The CDR3 has 13 amino acids.

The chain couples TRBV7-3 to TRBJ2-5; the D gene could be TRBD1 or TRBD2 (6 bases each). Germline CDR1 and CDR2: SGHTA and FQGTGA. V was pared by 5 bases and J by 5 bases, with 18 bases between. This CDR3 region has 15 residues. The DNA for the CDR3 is TGTGCCAGCAGCCCGGGATGGGGGGCCGGGGAGACCCAGTACTTC. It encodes CASSPGWGAGETQYF.

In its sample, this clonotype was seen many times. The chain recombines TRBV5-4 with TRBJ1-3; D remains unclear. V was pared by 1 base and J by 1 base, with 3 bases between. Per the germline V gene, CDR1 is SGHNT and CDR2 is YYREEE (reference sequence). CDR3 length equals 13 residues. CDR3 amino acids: CASSLSSGNTIYF. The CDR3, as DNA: TGTGCCAGCAGCTTGAGTTCTGGAAACACCATATATTTT. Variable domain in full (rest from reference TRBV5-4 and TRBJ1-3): ETGVTQSPTHLIKTRGQQVTLRCSSQSGHNTVSWYQQALGQGPQFIFQYYREEENGRGNFPPRFSGLQFPNYSSELNVNALELDDSALYLCASSLSSGNTIYFGEGSWLTVV.

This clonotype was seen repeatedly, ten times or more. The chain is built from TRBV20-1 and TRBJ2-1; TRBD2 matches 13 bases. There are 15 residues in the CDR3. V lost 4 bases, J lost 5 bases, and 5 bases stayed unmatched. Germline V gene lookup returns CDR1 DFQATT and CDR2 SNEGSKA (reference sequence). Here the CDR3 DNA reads TGCAGTGCTAAAAGTACTAGCGGGGGGGACAATGAGCAGTTCTTC. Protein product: CSAKSTSGGDNEQFF.

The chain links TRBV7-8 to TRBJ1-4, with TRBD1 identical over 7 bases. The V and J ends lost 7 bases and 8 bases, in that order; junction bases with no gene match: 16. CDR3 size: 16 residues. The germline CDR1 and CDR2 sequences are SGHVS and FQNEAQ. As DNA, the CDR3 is TGTGCCAGCACCCAAGCAGGGACAGAGGGCCAGGAAAAACTGTTTTTT. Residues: CASTQAGTEGQEKLFF. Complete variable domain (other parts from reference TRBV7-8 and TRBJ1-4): GAGVSQSPRYKVAKRGQDVALRCDPISGHVSLFWYQQALGQGPEFLTYFQNEAQLDKSGLPSDRFFAERPEGSVSTLKIQRTQQEDSAVYLCASTQAGTEGQEKLFFGSGTQLSVL.

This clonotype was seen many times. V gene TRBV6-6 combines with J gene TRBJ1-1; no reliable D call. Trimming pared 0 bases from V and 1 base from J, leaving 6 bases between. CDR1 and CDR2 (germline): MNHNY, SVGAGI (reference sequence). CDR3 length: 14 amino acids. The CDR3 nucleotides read TGTGCCAGCAGTTACTCGGAGGGGAACACTGAAGCTTTCTTT. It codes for CASSYSEGNTEAFF.

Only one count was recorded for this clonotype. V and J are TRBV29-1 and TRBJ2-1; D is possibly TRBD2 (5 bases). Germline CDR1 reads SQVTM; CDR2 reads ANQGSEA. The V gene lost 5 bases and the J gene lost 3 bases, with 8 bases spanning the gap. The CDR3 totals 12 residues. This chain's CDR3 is CSVSGSYNEQFF. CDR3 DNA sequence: TGCAGCGTTTCGGGAAGCTACAATGAGCAGTTCTTC.